The clone carrying this T cell receptor beta chain appeared a single time. Its antigen is not known. This sample stems from a study of T cells in Graves' hyperthyroidism and ophthalmopathy. Across the study: Blood was drawn when the patient was first diagnosed and still untreated. Study-level findings and limits: By a 13 V-J model, ophthalmopathy was set apart from stable hyperthyroidism.

Looked up from germline, CDR1 is SGHDN and CDR2 is FVKESK. The CDR3 spans 14 residues. Amplification yielded TCR beta CDR3 regions, with RNA transcripts as the source. The primer set for the first-round RT-PCR of the TCR CDR3 was HTBI. TCRdb re-called the multiplex PCR reads through MiXCR, storing one row per CDR3 protein. The sample yields approximately 360,000 distinct CDR3 sequences, around a quarter seen once. The chain uses TRBV14 and TRBJ2-7; tentatively, D is TRBD2 (6 bases). Gene TRBJ2-1 matches the end of the DNA better, so the J call may be wrong. The source material was blood. The sequence derives from a man aged 50 or older with Graves' hyperthyroidism. CDR3 nucleotide sequence: TGTGCCAGCAGCCAGGACGGCGGGATCTACGAGCAGTTCTTC. It codes for CASSQDGGIYEQFF.